The clone carrying this T cell receptor (beta chain) has just a few counts. Trimming took 7 bases from V and 0 from J; bases not matched to a gene: 6. Germline V gives CDR1 SNHLY, CDR2 FYNNEI. CDR3 size: 14 residues. TCRdb's table, derived via immunoSEQ multiplex PCR, lists solely in-frame clones and lacks some. The sample lists 250,000 or so clones; 85% were seen once. This sample is part of a study of blood T cell repertoires in COVID-19. At the level of the study: The cDNA or gDNA used as material had been derived from T cells, B-cell-depleted T cells, or PBMCs.

Sequencing used peripheral blood. The chain has TRBV2 and TRBJ2-7; 7 bases match TRBD1. The origin of this receptor is a woman aged 55-75 years with active or convalescent COVID-19. The CDR3 is CASKGQAFSYEQYV. CDR3 nucleotide sequence: TGTGCCAGCAAAGGACAGGCTTTCTCCTACGAGCAGTACGTC.